The 29 T cell receptor beta chains below were found in one sample sequenced in a study of blood T cell repertoires in COVID-19. TCRdb's table, derived via immunoSEQ multiplex PCR, lists solely in-frame clones and lacks some. The table records some 300,000 clones, more than 85% of them present only once. Material: PBMCs or T cells enriched from blood (not recorded which). The receptor source for this set is a woman in her thirties who had recovered from COVID-19.

The gene calls are TRBV28 and TRBJ1-1; 7 bases fit TRBD1. Germline values: CDR1 MDHEN, CDR2 SYDVKM. V shed 2 bases, J shed 7 bases, and the junction held 4 bases outside the gene matches. CDR3 length equals 13 residues. The CDR3, as DNA: TGTGCCAGCAGTTTACCGGGACAGCGTGAAGCTTTCTTT. Its translation: CASSLPGQREAFF.

V is TRBV11-2 and J is TRBJ2-3; weak D call: TRBD2 (7 bases). Trimming took off 2 bases at V and 5 bases at J, with 17 bases between the two ends. The length of the CDR3 is 16 residues. CDR1 is SGHAT and CDR2 is FQNNGV in the germline V gene. This CDR3 reads CASSLSVRGAIDTQYF. The CDR3 DNA reads as TGTGCCAGCAGCTTAAGTGTCCGGGGGGCAATAGATACGCAGTATTTT.

The chain uses TRBV9 and TRBJ2-7; unclear D gene. This CDR3 is built from 19 residues. The germline V and J ends were trimmed by 4 bases and 0 bases, with 26 bases remaining between them. Germline V gene sequence: CDR1 SGDLS, CDR2 YYNGEE. The CDR3 nucleotides read TGTGCCAGCAGCCTCCCGTCGGGTCAGATTATTACAAGCTCCTACGAGCAGTACTTC. This sequence encodes CASSLPSGQIITSSYEQYF.

This chain links TRBV5-1 with TRBJ2-5, with 9 bases fitting TRBD2. V shed 0 bases, J shed 3 bases, and the junction held 6 bases outside the gene matches. There are 16 residues in the CDR3. Germline V CDR1 and CDR2: SGHRS, YFSETQ. CDR3 protein: CASSLGRRLAEETQYF. The CDR3 DNA is TGCGCCAGCAGCTTGGGCCGGAGACTAGCGGAAGAGACCCAGTACTTC.

This chain uses TRBV7-6 with TRBJ1-4; 7 bases agree with TRBD1. V was clipped by 5 bases and J by 8 bases; unmatched bases: 11. The CDR3 runs 15 residues. The germline CDR1 and CDR2 sequences are SGHVS and FNYEAQ. CDR3 sequence reads: CASSGRQGIGEKLFF. CDR3 coding DNA: TGTGCCAGCAGCGGACGACAGGGTATAGGGGAAAAACTGTTTTTT.

This clone came up once. The J gene is TRBJ1-5, the V gene TRBV6-1; D is perhaps TRBD1 (6 bases). Germline values: CDR1 MNHNS, CDR2 SASEGT. The CDR3 is made up of 18 amino acids. The germline V and J ends were trimmed by 0 bases and 6 bases, with 21 bases remaining between them. For the CDR3, the DNA is TGTGCCAGCAGTGAAGCCCCGACTTCTCACAGGGACACTCAGCCCCAGCATTTT. Translation: CASSEAPTSHRDTQPQHF.

This chain joins TRBV6-5 and TRBJ1-6, with D perhaps matching TRBD1 (6 bases). V dropped 0 bases and J dropped 7 bases, with 13 bases sitting between them. The CDR3 sequence is 16 residues long. The germline V gene encodes CDR1 MNHEY and CDR2 SVGAGI. The CDR3 nucleotides read TGTGCCAGCAGTTACTCACGTTATGGGGGCAATTCACCCCTCCACTTT. This encodes CASSYSRYGGNSPLHF.

The chain is built from TRBV24-1 and TRBJ1-5; the D is unclear. The CDR3 contains 16 residues. V was clipped by 5 bases and J by 7 bases, with 20 bases between them. CDR1 KGHDR and CDR2 SFDVKD come from the germline V gene. CDR3 nucleotide sequence: TGTGCCACCAGTGGAGGATCGGAGTCCCCCGGGCAGCCCCAGCATTTT. Its protein is CATSGGSESPGQPQHF.

This rearrangement joins TRBV5-1 to TRBJ1-4; 7 bases fit TRBD1. With 4 bases clipped from V and 2 bases from J, the junction kept 5 bases outside the gene matches. There are 15 residues in the CDR3. The germline V gene encodes CDR1 SGHRS and CDR2 YFSETQ. The DNA for the CDR3 is TGCGCCAGCAGCCCCCGACAGGGCACTAATGAAAAACTGTTTTTT. It yields the protein CASSPRQGTNEKLFF.

The rearrangement uses TRBV28 and TRBJ2-2; 7 bases fit TRBD1. The length of the CDR3 is 18 residues. V gave up 5 bases and J gave up 2 bases; unmatched junction bases: 14. Germline V gives CDR1 MDHEN, CDR2 SYDVKM. Here the CDR3 reads CASSPTRGGAGNTGELFF. For the CDR3, the DNA is TGTGCCAGCAGTCCGACTCGAGGGGGCGCGGGTAACACCGGGGAGCTGTTTTTT. Looking up the rest from reference TRBV28 and TRBJ2-2 gives the full variable domain: DVKVTQSSRYLVKRTGEKVFLECVQDMDHENMFWYRQDPGLGLRLIYFSYDVKMKEKGDIPEGYSVSREKKERFSLILESASTNQTSMYLCASSPTRGGAGNTGELFFGEGSRLTVL.

CDR3 sequence reads: CATSDLSPLAGGTDTQYF. The CDR3, as DNA: TGTGCCACCAGTGATTTGAGCCCTCTAGCGGGGGGCACAGATACGCAGTATTTT. V is TRBV24-1 and J is TRBJ2-3, with 10 bases that match TRBD2. This CDR3 has 18 residues. Germline lookup yields CDR1 KGHDR and CDR2 SFDVKD. With V trimmed by 0 bases and J by 1 base, 6 bases remained unmatched.

V gene TRBV28 combines with J gene TRBJ1-2; the match to TRBD1 covers 10 bases. Trimming cost V 6 bases and J 3 bases; bases outside gene matches: 10. Germline CDR1 MDHEN, CDR2 SYDVKM. The CDR3 runs to 16 residues. The CDR3 protein is CASSTTWTGGDYGYTF. CDR3 bases: TGTGCCAGCAGCACCACCTGGACAGGGGGGGACTATGGCTACACCTTC.

This rearrangement joins TRBV19 to TRBJ2-7; tentative D call: TRBD2 (6 bases). The length of the CDR3 is 13 residues. V gave up 8 bases and J gave up 7 bases, with 18 bases separating them. Germline assignment: CDR1 LNHDA and CDR2 SQIVND (reference sequence). CDR3: CASGTGVSGEQYF. The CDR3 DNA reads as TGTGCCAGTGGGACTGGGGTTTCTGGGGAGCAGTACTTC.

The chain uses TRBV27 and TRBJ1-2, with 8 bases lining up with TRBD1. Trimming at V came to 3 bases and at J to 0 bases, leaving 6 bases not matched to a gene. The CDR3 covers 16 residues. Germline CDR1 reads MNHEY; CDR2 reads SMNVEV (reference sequence). CDR3 in DNA: TGTGCCAGCAGTTTGAAAGGGACAGGAGCTAACTATGGCTACACCTTC. Protein product: CASSLKGTGANYGYTF.

This chain links TRBV5-4 with TRBJ2-2; 13 bases fit TRBD2. The germline gives CDR1 SGHNT, CDR2 YYREEE (reference sequence). V shed 4 bases, J shed 2 bases, and the junction held 2 bases outside the gene matches. This CDR3 is built from 16 residues. CDR3 sequence: CASSTSGGANTGELFF. CDR3 DNA: TGTGCCAGCAGCACTAGCGGGGGGGCCAACACCGGGGAGCTGTTTTTT.

The rearrangement links TRBV5-4 to TRBJ1-4, with 9 bases identical to TRBD1. Germline loops: CDR1 SGHNT, CDR2 YYREEE (reference sequence). CDR3 length equals 19 residues. J lost 0 bases, V lost 3 bases, and 12 bases had no gene match. The CDR3 sequence: CASSSAAGTGRATNEKLFF. CDR3 bases: TGTGCCAGCAGCTCTGCGGCCGGGACAGGGCGTGCAACTAATGAAAAACTGTTTTTT.

The J gene is TRBJ1-4, the V gene TRBV5-1; D unclear. This CDR3 has 13 amino acids. Germline values: CDR1 SGHRS, CDR2 YFSETQ. V lost 4 bases and J 5 bases, leaving 9 bases between the germline ends. CDR3 amino acids: CASSRVSNEKLFF. CDR3 sequence (DNA): TGCGCCAGCAGCCGCGTCTCAAATGAAAAACTGTTTTTT.

The chain joins TRBV4-1 to TRBJ1-5, with D perhaps matching TRBD1 (6 bases). The CDR3 runs to 15 residues. V was pared by 3 bases and J by 3 bases, with 12 bases between. The germline CDR1 and CDR2 sequences are MGHRA and YSYEKL. DNA for the CDR3: TGCGCCAGCAGCCACATAGGACAGCACAATCAGCCCCAGCATTTT. Amino acids: CASSHIGQHNQPQHF.

This chain uses TRBV4-3 with TRBJ1-3; possible D gene TRBD1, 6 bases. Germline V lookup: CDR1 LGHNA, CDR2 YSLEER. This CDR3 region has 17 residues. Between the trimmed V and J ends, which lost 3 bases and 2 bases, there was a span of 17 bases. CDR3 in amino acids: CASSHLDRKATGNTIYF. CDR3 DNA sequence: TGCGCCAGCAGCCATCTAGACAGGAAAGCTACTGGAAACACCATATATTTT.

V and J are TRBV5-4 and TRBJ2-5; 10 nucleotides line up with TRBD1. Per the germline V gene, CDR1 is SGHNT and CDR2 is YYREEE (reference sequence). J was trimmed by 5 bases and V by 4 bases; bases with no gene match: 8. The CDR3 length is 15 residues. The DNA for the CDR3 is TGTGCCAGCAGCGTACCGGGACAGGGGATGGAGACCCAGTACTTC. It is translated as CASSVPGQGMETQYF.

The V gene is TRBV3-1 (or the pseudogene TRBV3-2), the J gene TRBJ1-2, with 11 bases fitting TRBD1. The CDR3 is made up of 15 amino acids. With V trimmed by 3 bases and J by 7 bases, 7 bases remained unmatched. CDR1 and CDR2 (germline): LGHDT, YNNKEL (reference sequence). This chain's CDR3 is CASSQARTGGGGYTF. CDR3 nucleotide sequence: TGTGCCAGCAGCCAGGCCCGGACAGGGGGCGGTGGCTACACCTTC.

This sequence joins TRBV5-1 and TRBJ2-1; TRBD2 matches 12 bases. The CDR3 has 17 amino acids. Per germline, CDR1 SGHRS and CDR2 YFSETQ. With V trimmed by 0 bases and J by 7 bases, 8 bases remained unmatched. CDR3 sequence reads: CASSLVTSGGNRNEQFF. The CDR3 DNA follows: TGCGCCAGCAGCTTGGTCACTAGCGGGGGGAATAGAAATGAGCAGTTCTTC.

CDR3 sequence reads: CASNKQGAVYGYTF. DNA for the CDR3: TGTGCCAGCAATAAGCAGGGGGCTGTCTATGGCTACACCTTC. This chain connects TRBV5-6 to TRBJ1-2; 8 nucleotides match TRBD1. The CDR3 consists of 14 residues. Per germline, CDR1 SGHDT and CDR2 YYEEEE. Losses at the gene ends were 6 bases for V and 4 bases for J; bases not matched to a gene: 8.

This clone was detected only once. The chain is built from TRBV4-2 and TRBJ1-5; 7 nucleotides line up with TRBD1. J lost 1 base, V lost 0 bases, and 6 bases had no gene match. This CDR3 is 17 amino acids long. CDR1 is LGHNA, CDR2 YNFKEQ, per germline. The CDR3 loop is CASSQEGQVNSNQPQHF. The CDR3 coding sequence is TGTGCCAGCAGCCAAGAAGGACAGGTTAACAGCAATCAGCCCCAGCATTTT.

The V and J genes are TRBV19 and TRBJ1-2, with D possibly being TRBD1 (5 bases). The CDR3 length is 16 residues. Germline lookup yields CDR1 LNHDA and CDR2 SQIVND (reference sequence). Trimming left V 0 bases short and J 3 bases short, with 14 bases between. The CDR3 sequence is CASSIDLLGEDYGYTF. CDR3 bases: TGTGCCAGTAGTATAGACCTGTTAGGGGAGGACTATGGCTACACCTTC.

The chain couples TRBV28 to TRBJ1-3; 8 bases are a match to TRBD1. Trimming cost V 7 bases and J 4 bases; bases outside gene matches: 9. From germline, CDR1 is MDHEN and CDR2 SYDVKM. The CDR3 consists of 15 residues. DNA for the CDR3: TGTGCCAGCATCCCCCAGGGGGCAGGGGGAAACACCATATATTTT. As protein: CASIPQGAGGNTIYF.

This clone came up once. The chain combines TRBV27 with TRBJ2-1; possibly TRBD1 for D (5 bases). The CDR3 is made up of 13 amino acids. The germline V gene encodes CDR1 MNHEY and CDR2 SMNVEV (reference sequence). The V and J ends lost 7 bases and 6 bases respectively, with 13 bases between them. The CDR3 here is CASTKKGRNEQFF. The CDR3 nucleotides are TGTGCCAGCACCAAAAAGGGGCGCAATGAGCAGTTCTTC.

V usage is TRBV11-2 and J usage is TRBJ2-7; D is perhaps TRBD1 (5 bases). Germline CDR1 is SGHAT and CDR2 is FQNNGV. The CDR3 length is 12 residues. The germline V and J ends were trimmed by 6 bases and 4 bases, with 10 bases remaining between them. The CDR3 DNA sequence: TGTGCCAGCAGGCAGGGAATGTACGAGCAGTACTTC. Its translation: CASRQGMYEQYF.

The gene calls are TRBV29-1 and TRBJ2-3; 16 bases are a match to TRBD2. The CDR3 has 16 amino acids. CDR1 SQVTM and CDR2 ANQGSEA come from the germline V gene. V lost 3 bases and J lost 6; bases outside the gene matches: 6. The CDR3 region has the DNA TGCAGCGTTGATGGGACTAGCGGGGGGGCTTCGGATACGCAGTATTTT. Amino acids: CSVDGTSGGASDTQYF.